This T cell receptor beta chain derives from a study of cytomegalovirus exposure and HLA in healthy donors. General study results and limits: Rarity marked most TCR sequences, yet some public TCRs occurred in many donors. The classifier reportedly diagnosed cytomegalovirus status with high sensitivity and specificity. Confirmation in vitro established that three CMV-associated chains were specific for CMV antigens. It was 160 or so TCR beta chains that were listed as cytomegalovirus-associated.

Method: immunoSEQ multiplex PCR; TCRdb's copy keeps in-frame clones and lacks some. The data show some 100,000 clones, with roughly nine tenths seen just once and 4% to 5.5% held by the top ten. The CDR3 extends over 13 amino acids. CDR1 SEHNR and CDR2 FQNEAQ come from the germline V gene (reference sequence). Between the trimmed V and J ends, which lost 1 base and 11 bases, there was a span of 14 bases. This clone was seen only a few times. The antigen remains undetermined. The source of this sequence is a man aged 18 to 30 in good health and CMV-seropositive. This chain uses TRBV7-9 with TRBJ1-1, with unresolved D. The sample taken for sequencing was PBMCs. The CDR3 here is CASSLVVLGVAFF. CDR3 DNA: TGTGCCAGCAGCTTAGTAGTGCTGGGAGTGGCTTTCTTT.